This T cell receptor (beta chain) emerged from a study of CD8 T cells in ankylosing spondylitis. This clonotype has at least ten counts. V gave up 1 base and J gave up 2 bases, with 12 bases separating them. The CDR3 consists of 15 residues. CDR1 is MGHRA, CDR2 YSYEKL, per germline. 5'-RACE, quantitative and with molecular barcodes, yielded the TCR beta libraries. TCRdb re-called the 5' RACE reads through MiXCR, storing one row per CDR3 protein. The data hold some 200,000 distinct CDR3 sequences, with around 13% observed a single time. This TCR derives from a male donor with ankylosing spondylitis or in good health (not recorded which). This chain links TRBV4-1 with TRBJ2-7, with D hard to call. Sample: blood, either unsorted or a sorted T cell fraction (not recorded which). The CDR3 sequence: CASSQGATSPYEQYF. The CDR3 DNA follows: TGCGCCAGCAGCCAAGGGGCCACCAGCCCCTACGAGCAGTACTTC.